This is a list of T cell receptor beta chains from one sample in a study of blood T cell repertoires in COVID-19. The repertoire was sequenced with immunoSEQ multiplex PCR; TCRdb's copy has only in-frame clones and lacks some. The repertoire has 43,000 or so clones, roughly four fifths of them found once; the top ten carry 6.5% to 9%. Sequencing used peripheral blood. These receptors all stem from a man aged 60 to 75 with active COVID-19. The CDR3 runs from the conserved cysteine through the conserved F or W. The order of the fields is CDR3 protein, CDR3 DNA, D gene, clone size, J gene, V gene. The D gene is left open where the match is weak. Size tells how often a clone was seen (once, few, many) or the class of an expanded clone, and some rows leave it out.

cdr3_aa: CASSRGAVEKLFF
cdr3_nt: TGTGCCAGCAGCCGAGGCGCCGTTGAAAAACTGTTTTTT
d_call: NA
clone_size: NA
j_call: TRBJ1-4
v_call: TRBV14

cdr3_aa: CAWSGLAGTETQYF
cdr3_nt: TGTGCCTGGAGTGGGTTAGCGGGTACAGAGACCCAGTACTTC
d_call: TRBD2
clone_size: NA
j_call: TRBJ2-5
v_call: TRBV30

cdr3_aa: CASSPGTGGSQETQYF
cdr3_nt: TGTGCCAGTAGTCCGGGGACAGGGGGGAGCCAAGAGACCCAGTACTTC
d_call: TRBD1
clone_size: NA
j_call: TRBJ2-5
v_call: TRBV19

cdr3_aa: CASSFGNTEAFF
cdr3_nt: TGTGCCAGCAGCTTCGGGAACACTGAAGCTTTCTTT
d_call: NA
clone_size: few
j_call: TRBJ1-1
v_call: TRBV7-9

cdr3_aa: CARSPGGNSPRSETQYF
cdr3_nt: TGTGCCAGAAGCCCGGGGGGCAACTCCCCACGATCGGAGACCCAGTACTTC
d_call: NA
clone_size: NA
j_call: TRBJ2-5
v_call: TRBV5-3

cdr3_aa: CARDRDRLKYNYGYTF
cdr3_nt: TGTGCCAGGGACCGGGACAGGCTCAAATATAACTATGGCTACACCTTC
d_call: TRBD1
clone_size: NA
j_call: TRBJ1-2
v_call: TRBV25-1

cdr3_aa: CASSLGGLPTDTQYF
cdr3_nt: TGTGCCAGCAGTTTGGGGGGGTTACCCACAGATACGCAGTATTTT
d_call: TRBD2
clone_size: NA
j_call: TRBJ2-3
v_call: TRBV28

cdr3_aa: CAWSQGTSVYEQYF
cdr3_nt: TGTGCCTGGAGTCAAGGGACTAGCGTGTACGAGCAGTACTTC
d_call: TRBD2
clone_size: NA
j_call: TRBJ2-7
v_call: TRBV30

cdr3_aa: CASSEQGAAEAFF
cdr3_nt: TGTGCCAGCAGTGAACAGGGGGCAGCTGAAGCTTTCTTT
d_call: TRBD1
clone_size: NA
j_call: TRBJ1-1
v_call: TRBV6-1

cdr3_aa: CAWSPRDEQFF
cdr3_nt: TGTGCCTGGAGTCCTCGGGATGAGCAGTTCTTC
d_call: NA
clone_size: NA
j_call: TRBJ2-1
v_call: TRBV30

cdr3_aa: CASSVTGENTEAFF
cdr3_nt: TGTGCCAGCAGCGTAACAGGGGAGAACACTGAAGCTTTCTTT
d_call: TRBD1
clone_size: NA
j_call: TRBJ1-1
v_call: TRBV9

cdr3_aa: CASSLFGRAKDTQYF
cdr3_nt: TGCGCCAGCAGCTTGTTTGGCAGGGCCAAAGATACGCAGTATTTT
d_call: NA
clone_size: NA
j_call: TRBJ2-3
v_call: TRBV5-1

cdr3_aa: CASRMGGTEAFF
cdr3_nt: TGCGCCAGCAGGATGGGAGGCACTGAAGCTTTCTTT
d_call: NA
clone_size: NA
j_call: TRBJ1-1
v_call: TRBV5-1

cdr3_aa: CASSLTVPNTEAFF
cdr3_nt: TGCGCCAGCAGCCTGACTGTTCCGAACACTGAAGCTTTCTTT
d_call: NA
clone_size: NA
j_call: TRBJ1-1
v_call: TRBV5-1

cdr3_aa: CASSFFGLGAGELFF
cdr3_nt: TGTGCCAGCAGTTTCTTCGGGTTAGGAGCCGGGGAGCTGTTTTTT
d_call: NA
clone_size: NA
j_call: TRBJ2-2
v_call: TRBV28

cdr3_aa: CASSSQPGGAYGYTF
cdr3_nt: TGTGCCAGCAGTTCCCAGCCAGGGGGCGCCTATGGCTACACCTTC
d_call: TRBD1
clone_size: NA
j_call: TRBJ1-2
v_call: TRBV6-5

cdr3_aa: CATRQNNQPQHF
cdr3_nt: TGTGCCACACGACAGAATAATCAGCCCCAGCATTTT
d_call: NA
clone_size: NA
j_call: TRBJ1-5
v_call: TRBV6-5

cdr3_aa: CASSVTGTSAYEQYF
cdr3_nt: TGTGCCAGTAGCGTTACCGGGACTAGCGCATACGAGCAGTACTTC
d_call: TRBD2
clone_size: NA
j_call: TRBJ2-7
v_call: TRBV19

cdr3_aa: CSASYGGNQPQHF
cdr3_nt: TGCAGTGCTAGTTACGGGGGCAATCAGCCCCAGCATTTT
d_call: NA
clone_size: NA
j_call: TRBJ1-5
v_call: TRBV20-1

cdr3_aa: CASSQAFGSARDTQYF
cdr3_nt: TGCGCCAGCAGCCAAGCTTTCGGTAGCGCGAGGGATACGCAGTATTTT
d_call: NA
clone_size: NA
j_call: TRBJ2-3
v_call: TRBV4-1

cdr3_aa: CASSPHPGVISGANVLTF
cdr3_nt: TGTGCCAGCAGCCCCCATCCCGGGGTAATCTCTGGGGCCAACGTCCTGACTTTC
d_call: NA
clone_size: NA
j_call: TRBJ2-6
v_call: TRBV5-5

cdr3_aa: CASSQDRLAGGPRWTGELFF
cdr3_nt: TGCGCCAGCAGCCAAGATAGGCTAGCGGGAGGGCCGCGTTGGACCGGGGAGCTGTTTTTT
d_call: TRBD2
clone_size: NA
j_call: TRBJ2-2
v_call: TRBV4-1

cdr3_aa: CASSYSNQNSYEQYF
cdr3_nt: TGTGCCAGCAGTTACTCGAATCAGAACTCCTACGAGCAGTACTTC
d_call: NA
clone_size: NA
j_call: TRBJ2-7
v_call: TRBV6-2/TRBV6-3

cdr3_aa: CASSPDRYEQYF
cdr3_nt: TGCGCCAGCAGCCCGGACAGGTACGAGCAGTACTTC
d_call: TRBD1
clone_size: NA
j_call: TRBJ2-7
v_call: TRBV5-1